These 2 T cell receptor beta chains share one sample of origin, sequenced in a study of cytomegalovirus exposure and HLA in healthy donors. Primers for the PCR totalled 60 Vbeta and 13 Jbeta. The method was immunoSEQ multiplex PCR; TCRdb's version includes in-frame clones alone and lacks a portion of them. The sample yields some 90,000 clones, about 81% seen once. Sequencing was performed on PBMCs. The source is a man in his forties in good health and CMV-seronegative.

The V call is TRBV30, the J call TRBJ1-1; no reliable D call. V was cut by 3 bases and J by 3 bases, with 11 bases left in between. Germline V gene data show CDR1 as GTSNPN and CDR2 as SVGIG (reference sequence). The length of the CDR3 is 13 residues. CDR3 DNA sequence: TGTGCCTGGAGCCGGGTCTCGGACACTGAAGCTTTCTTT. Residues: CAWSRVSDTEAFF. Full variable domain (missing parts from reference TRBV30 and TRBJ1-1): SQTIHQWPATLVQPVGSPLSLECTVEGTSNPNLYWYRQAAGRGLQLLFYSVGIGQISSEVPQNLSASRPQDRQFILSSKKLLLSDSGFYLCAWSRVSDTEAFFGQGTRLTVV.

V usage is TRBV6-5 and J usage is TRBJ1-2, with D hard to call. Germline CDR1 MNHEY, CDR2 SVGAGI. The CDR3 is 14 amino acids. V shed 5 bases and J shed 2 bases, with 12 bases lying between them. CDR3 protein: CASSHGGLNYGYTF. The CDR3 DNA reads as TGTGCCAGCAGTCACGGTGGACTAAACTATGGCTACACCTTC.